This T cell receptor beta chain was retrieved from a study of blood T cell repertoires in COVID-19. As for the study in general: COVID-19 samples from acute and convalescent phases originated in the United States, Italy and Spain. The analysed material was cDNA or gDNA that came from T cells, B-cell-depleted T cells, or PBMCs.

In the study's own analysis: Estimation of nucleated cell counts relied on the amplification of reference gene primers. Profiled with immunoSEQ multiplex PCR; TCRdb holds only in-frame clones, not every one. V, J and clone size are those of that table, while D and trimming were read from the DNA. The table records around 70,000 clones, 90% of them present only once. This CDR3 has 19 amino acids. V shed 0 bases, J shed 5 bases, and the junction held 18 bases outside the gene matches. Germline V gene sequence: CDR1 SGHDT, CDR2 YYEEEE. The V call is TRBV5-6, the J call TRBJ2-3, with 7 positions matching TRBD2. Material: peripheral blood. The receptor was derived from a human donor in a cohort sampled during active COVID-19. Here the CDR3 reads CASSLVHLSTGGGGDTQYF. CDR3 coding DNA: TGTGCCAGCAGCTTGGTGCATCTGAGTACGGGAGGCGGGGGAGATACGCAGTATTTT. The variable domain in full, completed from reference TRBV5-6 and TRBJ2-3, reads DAGVTQSPTHLIKTRGQQVTLRCSPKSGHDTVSWYQQALGQGPQFIFQYYEEEERQRGNFPDRFSGHQFPNYSSELNVNALLLGDSALYLCASSLVHLSTGGGGDTQYFGPGTRLTVL.